This is a list of T cell receptor beta chains from one sample in a study of blood T cell repertoires in COVID-19. TCRdb keeps only in-frame clones here, not all; method: immunoSEQ multiplex PCR. The profile covers about 200,000 clones, with around 84% appearing a single time and 3.5% to 5% taken by the ten largest. Sequenced input: peripheral blood. The source of these receptors is a man aged 45-65 years with acute or convalescent COVID-19. CDR3s leave out the opening cysteine and the closing phenylalanine or tryptophan. Clone size is not always given. Where it is, it says once, few, many or a class for expanded clones.

>.|TRBV19
ASSHRGFTYEQY
>.|TRBV30
AEAGGGGYT
>.|TRBV5-8
ASSPGLAGGETQY
>.|TRBV7-2
ASSLGGQGVNSPLH
>.|TRBV3-1/TRBV3-2
ASSQGRGTNYGYT
>.|TRBV7-9
ASRPPGTSGGGEQF
>few|TRBV5-5
ASSPDRANSPLH
>.|TRBV27
ASSLFWGIGDEKLF
>few|TRBV7-8
ASSLVTAGGANPYGYT
>once|TRBV4-1
ASSQPGLMNTEAF
>.|TRBV5-5
ASSLRGLAGERNTGELF
>.|TRBV6-6
ASSPLGDRDYNEQF
>once|TRBV3-1/TRBV3-2
ASSQGPGRTYEQY
>.|TRBV6-6
ASSYSPTGANGYT
>.|TRBV6-6
ASSADRGKRSHT
>once|TRBV7-8
ASSLPDETTDSGNTIY
>.|TRBV6-6
ASTQGPNQPQH
>.|TRBV19
ASSKVRGRSDSYEQY
>.|TRBV7-8
ASSLDGGYT
>.|TRBV5-6
ASSLALTGTGPTGELF
>.|TRBV5-6
ASSLAHTGGRETQY
>.|TRBV2
ASSDPLAGQETQY
>.|TRBV7-9
ASSFSQERSPLH
>.|TRBV19
ASSIASSRGNIQY
>.|TRBV5-5
ASSLELATRRSYGYT
>.|TRBV5-1
ASLGQPRDEQF
>.|TRBV7-9
APTKNTEAF
>.|TRBV2
ASSEARSGGQPQH
>.|TRBV11-2
ASSLDRGQSTSYNSPLH
>.|TRBV27
ASSIFQGDQPQH
>.|TRBV14
ASSILVGETQY
>few|TRBV6-6
ASSYSAGMNTEAF
>.|TRBV2
ASSVWGDTEAF
>.|TRBV29-1
SVLGTGRNTIY
>.|TRBV4-1
ASSQVAETGELF
>.|TRBV27
ASSVRQGAYTGELF
>.|TRBV5-5
ASSPGQGAPPYT
>.|TRBV11-3
ASSSRQGSTTGELF
>.|TRBV5-1
ASSAYDRSSYEQY
>.|TRBV18
ASSPGGTNEKLF
>.|TRBV11-2
ASGGAPMRTEAF
>once|TRBV5-4
ASRIGPGSGNTIY
>.|TRBV6-5
ASGGVQPQH
>once|TRBV5-1
ASSLGVQASYNEQF
>.|TRBV2
ASRGQIRRGTEAF
>few|TRBV5-1
ASSLRGYYNSPLH
>.|TRBV30
AWSVGSNQPQH
>.|TRBV9
ASSPGTGNSGANVLT
>.|TRBV6-6
ASSHGGQGYEQY
>few|TRBV19
ASSKTGPNEKLF
>once|TRBV9
ASSARPTGGKDTEAF
>.|TRBV4-1
ASSQGSSGDTEAF
>.|TRBV30
AWSAGRSTEAF
>.|TRBV5-1
ASSKTGDGYT
>.|TRBV18
ASSPGQGKRNTIY